The clone carrying this T cell receptor beta chain was found many times. Its matching antigen is unknown. These data belong to a study of T cell repertoires in cytomegalovirus infection. Study summary: Carrying CMV and the relevant HLA type showed in public TCR beta signatures.

Per the germline V gene, CDR1 is LGHNA and CDR2 is YNFKEQ. V dropped 0 bases and J dropped 2 bases, with 19 bases sitting between them. This CDR3 has 18 residues. One entry per CDR3 protein, called by TCRdb with MiXCR from the reads. Here the sample spans around 210,000 distinct CDR3 sequences, 5% to 8.5% being singletons. Findings and limits, study-wide: The ex vivo response was dominated by HLA-C-restricted CMV-specific TCR beta clonotypes. Summed public TCR beta family frequency identified CMV carriers bearing the relevant HLA.

This sequence joins TRBV4-2 and TRBJ1-1; maybe TRBD1 (5 bases). The sequenced sample was PBMCs. The TCR sequence derives from a human donor in good health (CMV status not recorded). Some clones in this sample may be carry-over from other donors' samples. Written as DNA, the CDR3 is TGTGCCAGCAGCCAAGAAGTGGCCAGGGCGATTCGAAACACTGAAGCTTTCTTT. It codes for CASSQEVARAIRNTEAFF.